The rows below give T cell receptor beta chains drawn from one sample of a study of blood T cell repertoires in COVID-19. Profiling relied on immunoSEQ multiplex PCR, and the TCRdb table lists in-frame clones only, not all of them. The sample shows about 160,000 clones, about 88% of them seen only once. The sample consisted of peripheral blood. All receptors derive from a woman between 45 and 60 years old with COVID-19, enrolled during active disease. CDR3s leave out the opening cysteine and the closing phenylalanine or tryptophan. Each record gives: D gene, J gene, CDR3 length, V gene, CDR3 protein. A D gene is named only where the DNA matches it firmly.

D gene: .; J gene: TRBJ1-6; CDR3 length: 14; V gene: TRBV4-2; CDR3 protein: ASSPPVGQSNSPLH
D gene: TRBD2; J gene: TRBJ2-1; CDR3 length: 15; V gene: TRBV2; CDR3 protein: ASRGTSGGYRSGEQF
D gene: .; J gene: TRBJ1-6; CDR3 length: 10; V gene: TRBV30; CDR3 protein: AWSPPSSPLH
D gene: TRBD1; J gene: TRBJ1-3; CDR3 length: 13; V gene: TRBV5-1; CDR3 protein: ASSLATGGYNTIY
D gene: TRBD1; J gene: TRBJ1-2; CDR3 length: 13; V gene: TRBV4-2; CDR3 protein: ASSTQGAGDYGYT
D gene: .; J gene: TRBJ1-2; CDR3 length: 15; V gene: TRBV4-1; CDR3 protein: ASSQTLGVRSNYGYT
D gene: .; J gene: TRBJ1-1; CDR3 length: 16; V gene: TRBV6-4; CDR3 protein: ASSDSGSPGLRNTEAF
D gene: TRBD1; J gene: TRBJ2-5; CDR3 length: 13; V gene: TRBV7-2; CDR3 protein: ASQLGTGEQETQY
D gene: TRBD2; J gene: TRBJ2-7; CDR3 length: 12; V gene: TRBV3-1/TRBV3-2; CDR3 protein: ASSSRGLAYEQY
D gene: TRBD2; J gene: TRBJ2-2; CDR3 length: 14; V gene: TRBV9; CDR3 protein: ASSVARGGGTGELF
D gene: .; J gene: TRBJ2-1; CDR3 length: 15; V gene: TRBV11-3; CDR3 protein: ASSLGSGGSSYNEQF
D gene: TRBD2; J gene: TRBJ2-3; CDR3 length: 15; V gene: TRBV5-1; CDR3 protein: ASSLRGGPLSTDTQY
D gene: .; J gene: TRBJ1-3; CDR3 length: 13; V gene: TRBV7-2; CDR3 protein: ASSTSPGTGNTIY
D gene: .; J gene: TRBJ1-5; CDR3 length: 17; V gene: TRBV24-1; CDR3 protein: ATVIHPPGIRDNNQPQH
D gene: .; J gene: TRBJ2-7; CDR3 length: 12; V gene: TRBV9; CDR3 protein: ASSVGAGVYEQY
D gene: TRBD1; J gene: TRBJ2-2; CDR3 length: 12; V gene: TRBV10-3; CDR3 protein: AIKDRANTGELF
D gene: TRBD1; J gene: TRBJ2-3; CDR3 length: 15; V gene: TRBV11-3; CDR3 protein: ASSTPKTGIVTDTQY